This TCR beta chain was sequenced for a study of STAT5B mutations in CD4+ large granular lymphocyte leukemia (dated by TCRdb to between 2021 and 2022). Background for the entire study: Among healthy controls, the CDR3 'QG' motif was associated with a particular HLA allele. The study compared the TCRbeta repertoires of patients with CD4+ T-cell large granular lymphocyte leukemia against those of healthy blood donors. Flow cytometry on FACSCanto II or FACSVerse confirmed that purified fractions exceeded 95% purity among lymphocytes. The full study reports these points: Data were not HLA-matched; higher clonality in CD4+ versus CD8+ T-LGLL could reflect the relatively small sample size. Greater clonality appeared to be present in CD4-sorted patient repertoires than in healthy CD4+ repertoires, and the difference was retained after the putative leukemic clones were removed. Main leukemic clonotypes were private to each patient, although roughly 25% of the main leukemic clonotypes were found at low frequency in the non-leukemic repertoires of other patients. Enrichment of TRBV06-family usage was observed among the top patient clones (8/27) relative to healthy controls (2/35).

The germline V gene encodes CDR1 SGHAT and CDR2 FQDESV (reference sequence). From the cysteine through the phenylalanine, the CDR3 covers 15 amino acids. Only CDR3 DNA is held: 45 bases, read in frame from base 1. Trimming accounts for 5 bases at V and 2 bases at J, while the number of junction bases matched to no gene is 6. This clone has only one observation. Its antigen is currently not known. Per-nucleotide qualities are absent, and no much larger clonotype sits a single base away. The healthy controls were some 36 blood donors, and the buffy coats of these donors were supplied by the Finnish Red Cross blood service. All TCR-sequenced material derived from peripheral blood: patient blood samples and healthy donor buffy coats. Peripheral blood mononuclear cells were isolated by Ficoll-Hypaque gradient centrifugation. Magnetic purification was used to isolate CD4+ cells from the buffy coats of the healthy controls. Genomic DNA was extracted using the Gentra Puregene Cell and Tissue kit, and a Qubit 2.0 fluorometer was used to quantify it.

The immunoSEQ assay at survey resolution was applied to genomic DNA for sequencing of TCRbeta rearrangements. Per the authors' processing: In the TCR sequencing data, the lowest productive clonotype frequency that could be detected was 2.59 x 10-5. Analyses included only productive TCRbeta rearrangements, meaning complete and in-frame sequences. Simpson clonality, calculated in the immunoSEQ Analyzer version 3.0, was used as the measure of sample clonality. Based on frequency, clones were grouped as very rare, small, medium, large (1-20%) or hyperexpanded (>20%). Generation probabilities were estimated with OLGA 1.2.3, V-gene circos plots were made with VDJtools, specificities were looked up in VDJdb, and CDR3 motifs were identified with GLIPH. The table comes from immuneACCESS by way of TCRdb, which keeps in-frame sequences with V and J called. Part of the clones is missing from these tables; in studies checked, under half for an unresolved V gene and the rest for unknown reasons. For V, J and clone size, that table is used; D and trimming come from the DNA. The sample table shows about 32,000 clones, and 71% are seen once. Less than 0.5% of the sample belongs to the ten largest clones.

The chain links TRBV11-1 with TRBJ2-5; TRBD2 agrees with 9 junctional bases. The sequencing input was CD4+ T cells from blood buffy coats. The sequence derives from a human donor in good health. The CDR3 reads CASSRASGVQETQYF. The base sequence is TGTGCCAGCAGCCGAGCTAGCGGGGTACAAGAGACCCAGTACTTC.